This T cell receptor (beta chain) was observed in a study of human T cells and chemical hapten exposure. TCRdb re-called the RACE reads through MiXCR, storing one row per CDR3 protein. The data hold tens of thousands of distinct CDR3 sequences, with roughly a tenth observed a single time. Specified time point: patch test 2, 6 weeks after DPC sensitization. Treatment reported: therapeutic diphenylcyclopropenone sensitization with weekly scalp DPC. This CDR3 is 15 amino acids long. V was clipped by 8 bases and J by 9 bases; unmatched bases: 13. CDR1 is WSHSY, CDR2 SAAADI, per germline. This specimen was whole blood, taken in connection with sensitization to the hapten diphenylcyclopropenone (DPC). This clonotype was obtained from a woman in her fifties or sixties with alopecia areata. Some clones in this sample may be carry-over from other donors' samples. This chain connects TRBV10-2 to TRBJ2-1; 10 bases map to TRBD1. The DNA of the CDR3 is TGCGCCAGCTCTGGCCGCCGGGACAGGGGAAGTGAGCAGTTCTTC. This gives the protein CASSGRRDRGSEQFF.